Ten or more counts support the clone carrying this T cell receptor (beta chain). Regarding time point: blood at routine non-recurrence follow-up after resection. In each case, whole RNA from tumor, nontumor lung or frozen PBMC was sequenced unsorted. Using its own MiXCR run on the 5' RACE reads, TCRdb lists one record per CDR3 protein. The profile shows around 120,000 distinct CDR3 sequences, more than 9% of them singletons. Germline CDR1 and CDR2: MNHEY and SVGEGT. CDR3 length: 14 amino acids. V lost 6 bases, J lost 4 bases, and 4 bases stayed unmatched. This record belongs to a study of spatial heterogeneity in lung cancer. Across the study: When follow-up PBMC samples existed, they were sequenced (at a median of approximately two years after resection).

The sequence derives from a male donor with early-stage non-small cell lung cancer. V is TRBV6-2 or TRBV6-3 and J is TRBJ1-5, with TRBD1 matching 9 bases. Sequencing used PBMCs, obtained at follow-up. CDR3 coding DNA: TGTGCCAGCAGAAGGACAGGGGAGAATCAGCCCCAGCATTTT. It translates to CASRRTGENQPQHF.